The entry below describes one TCR beta chain. This sample was taken from a study of siplizumab effects on memory and regulatory T cells. Measured with immunoSEQ multiplex PCR; TCRdb has only the in-frame clones, and not every one. The data show 50,000 to 60,000 clones, with roughly 84% seen just once and around 0.3% held by the top ten. The CDR3 contains 15 residues. V lost 2 bases and J 3 bases, leaving 11 bases between the germline ends. Germline loops: CDR1 MNHEY, CDR2 SMNVEV (reference sequence). V usage is TRBV27 and J usage is TRBJ1-5; perhaps TRBD1 as D (5 bases). The clonotype comes from a human donor in good health. Sequenced input: naive CD8+ T cells sorted from blood. CDR3 region: CASSLVAGPNQPQHF. The CDR3 DNA follows: TGTGCCAGCAGTTTAGTGGCGGGGCCCAATCAGCCCCAGCATTTT.